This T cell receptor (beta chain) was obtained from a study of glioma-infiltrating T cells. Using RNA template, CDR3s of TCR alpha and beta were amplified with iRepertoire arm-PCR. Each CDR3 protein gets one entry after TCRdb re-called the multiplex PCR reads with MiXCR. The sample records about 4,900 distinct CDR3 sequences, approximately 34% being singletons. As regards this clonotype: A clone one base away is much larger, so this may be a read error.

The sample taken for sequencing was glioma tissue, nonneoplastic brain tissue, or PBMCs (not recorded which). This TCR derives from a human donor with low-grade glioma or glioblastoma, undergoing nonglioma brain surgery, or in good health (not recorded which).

CDR3 coding DNA: TGTGCCAGCAGCGATGGGCAGATAATTGGGAGAAGAGGAGAGACCCGGTACTTC. This translates into CASSDGQIIGRRGETRYF. The chain is built from TRBV5-6 and TRBJ2-5, with D possibly matching TRBD2 (5 bases). The CDR3 has 18 amino acids. Germline V gene sequence: CDR1 SGHDT, CDR2 YYEEEE.